The T cell receptor (beta chain) described here comes from a study of shared clonotypes between healthy human individuals. Study in general: Each donor's CD8 memory used one plate, CD8 naive two, each CD4 subset three. General observations from the study: Sampling covered nothing but blood. Tissue TCR repertoires likely differ from those found in blood. Richness estimates generally favored naive over memory subsets. Non-shared clonotypes showed lower generation probabilities than clonotypes common to all four donors.

TCRdb's table, derived via immunoSEQ multiplex PCR, lists solely in-frame clones and lacks some. This table has roughly 1 million clones, more than 75% appearing once. Trimming cost V 6 bases and J 4 bases, with 22 bases left between them. The CDR3 has 16 amino acids. The germline gives CDR1 MNHNY, CDR2 SVGAGI (reference sequence). A remark on this clone: What it binds is unknown. Other DNA variants within this sample encode the same CDR3.

This sequence was found in a man aged 18 to 29 in good health. Some clones in this sample may be carry-over from other donors' samples. The chain recombines TRBV6-6 with TRBJ2-7, with D possibly being TRBD2 (5 bases). Sequencing was done on a sample of memory CD4+ T cells from PBMCs. This sample's subset: CD45RA-negative fraction. CDR3 in amino acids: CASSYNGPEDPYEQYF. The DNA for the CDR3 is TGTGCCAGCAGCTATAATGGGCCGGAGGATCCTTACGAGCAGTACTTC.